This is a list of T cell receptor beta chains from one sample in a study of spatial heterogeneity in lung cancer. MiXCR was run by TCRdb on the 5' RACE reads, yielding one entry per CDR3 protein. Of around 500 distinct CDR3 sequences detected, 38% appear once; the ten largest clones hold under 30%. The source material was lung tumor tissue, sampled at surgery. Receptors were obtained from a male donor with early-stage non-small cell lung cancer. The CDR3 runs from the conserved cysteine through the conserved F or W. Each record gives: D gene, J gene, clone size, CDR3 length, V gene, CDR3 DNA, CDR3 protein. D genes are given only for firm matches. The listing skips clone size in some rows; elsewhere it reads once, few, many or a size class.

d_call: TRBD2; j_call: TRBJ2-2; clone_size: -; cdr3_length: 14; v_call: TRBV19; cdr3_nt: TGTGCCAGTAGCCGGACTAGCGGGGCCGGGGAGCTGTTTTTT; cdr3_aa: CASSRTSGAGELFF
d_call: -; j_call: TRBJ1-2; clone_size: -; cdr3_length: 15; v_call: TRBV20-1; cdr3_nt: TGCAGTGCTAGAGTCCTTAGGACGCCTTACTATGGCTACACCTTC; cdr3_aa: CSARVLRTPYYGYTF
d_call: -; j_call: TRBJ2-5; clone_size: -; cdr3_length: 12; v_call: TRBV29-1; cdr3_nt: TGCAGCGCCGGGGCGGCTGGAGAGACCCAGTACTTC; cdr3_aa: CSAGAAGETQYF
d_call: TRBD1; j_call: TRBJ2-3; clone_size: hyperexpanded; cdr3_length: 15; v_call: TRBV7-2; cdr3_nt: TGTGCCAGCAGAGGACAGGGGGCGCCGACAGATACGCAGTATTTT; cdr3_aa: CASRGQGAPTDTQYF
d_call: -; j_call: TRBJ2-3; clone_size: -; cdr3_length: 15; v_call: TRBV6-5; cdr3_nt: TGTGCCAGCAGTTACTCGCGGGGGCCCGGGGATACGCAGTATTTT; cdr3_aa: CASSYSRGPGDTQYF
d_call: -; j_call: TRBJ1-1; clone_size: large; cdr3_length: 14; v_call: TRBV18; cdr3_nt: TGTGCCAGCTCACCTACCAGGGTGAACACTGAAGCTTTCTTT; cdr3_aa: CASSPTRVNTEAFF
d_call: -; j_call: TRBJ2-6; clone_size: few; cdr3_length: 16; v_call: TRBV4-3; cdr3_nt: TGCGCCAGCAGCCCGACAGAACCGGGGGGGGCCAACGTCCTGACTTTC; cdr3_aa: CASSPTEPGGANVLTF
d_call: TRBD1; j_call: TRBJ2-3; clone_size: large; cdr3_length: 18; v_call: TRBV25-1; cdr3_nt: TGTGCCAGCAGTGAATTTCCCCCGCGGACAGGGGAGGCAGATACGCAGTATTTT; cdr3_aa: CASSEFPPRTGEADTQYF
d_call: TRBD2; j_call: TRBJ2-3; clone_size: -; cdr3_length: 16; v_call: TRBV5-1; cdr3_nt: TGCGCCAGCAGCTTGCGTGCGGGAGATCGGACAGATACGCAGTATTTT; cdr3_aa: CASSLRAGDRTDTQYF
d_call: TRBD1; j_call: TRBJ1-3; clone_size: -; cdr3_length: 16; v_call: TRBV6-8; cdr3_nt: TGTGCCAGCAGTTCCTCGACAGGGTTGAGGGGAAACACCATATATTTT; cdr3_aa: CASSSSTGLRGNTIYF